The 13 T cell receptor beta chains listed next were all sequenced from one sample in a study of blood T cell repertoires in COVID-19. The data were produced by immunoSEQ multiplex PCR, yet TCRdb's version contains in-frame clones alone and is incomplete. This repertoire shows 350,000 to 450,000 clones, around 87% found once; its top ten account for under 3%. Material for sequencing was peripheral blood. The receptors were gathered from a woman aged 55-70 years with COVID-19, enrolled during active disease.

The chain recombines TRBV4-2 with TRBJ1-2; 12 bases fit TRBD1. The J segment lost 5 bases and the V segment lost 0 bases, leaving 7 bases of the junction unmatched. The germline CDR1 and CDR2 sequences are LGHNA and YNFKEQ. The CDR3 runs to 17 residues. The CDR3 DNA sequence: TGTGCCAGCAGCCAAGAAGGGACAGGGGGCGAAATATATGGCTACACCTTC. It codes for CASSQEGTGGEIYGYTF.

The gene calls are TRBV5-1 and TRBJ2-2; D call uncertain. Trimming took off 4 bases at V and 6 bases at J, with 16 bases between the two ends. The germline V gene has CDR1 SGHRS and CDR2 YFSETQ. The CDR3 consists of 15 residues. The CDR3 sequence is CASSPPRDMAGELFF. As DNA, the CDR3 is TGCGCCAGCAGCCCCCCCCGAGATATGGCCGGGGAGCTGTTTTTT.

The chain couples TRBV9 to TRBJ1-1; D not resolved. Germline V gene data show CDR1 as SGDLS and CDR2 as YYNGEE. V was shortened by 4 bases and J by 2 bases, with 12 bases between the two germline ends. CDR3 length: 14 residues. The CDR3 spells CASSLGLSNTEAFF. For the CDR3, the DNA is TGTGCCAGCAGCTTAGGACTGAGCAACACTGAAGCTTTCTTT.

The chain joins TRBV7-3 to TRBJ1-2; D is possibly TRBD1 (6 bases). The germline V gene has CDR1 SGHTA and CDR2 FQGTGA. V lost 1 base and J 8 bases, leaving 11 bases between the germline ends. This CDR3 region has 13 residues. The CDR3 coding sequence is TGTGCCAGCAGCTTAAAGGGGGATCGGGGCTACACCTTC. Amino acid sequence: CASSLKGDRGYTF.

This chain uses TRBV5-4 with TRBJ1-6; 7 bases line up with TRBD1. Germline V gives CDR1 SGHNT, CDR2 YYREEE (reference sequence). The CDR3 runs 15 residues. Trimming cost V 4 bases and J 8 bases; bases outside gene matches: 9. The chain's CDR3 is CASSLSSQGHSPLHF. Here the CDR3 DNA reads TGTGCCAGCAGCCTTTCTTCACAGGGGCATTCACCCCTCCACTTT.

The chain recombines TRBV24-1 with TRBJ2-5; possibly TRBD1 for D (6 bases). Germline CDR1 and CDR2: KGHDR and SFDVKD. The CDR3 extends over 15 amino acids. V was shortened by 6 bases and J by 4 bases, with 17 bases between the two germline ends. CDR3 sequence reads: CATSMGAGDPETQYF. CDR3 nucleotides: TGTGCCACCAGTATGGGGGCCGGGGACCCAGAGACCCAGTACTTC.

This chain joins TRBV11-2 and TRBJ2-1; 7 nucleotides agree with TRBD1. CDR1 is SGHAT, CDR2 FQNNGV, per germline. There are 13 residues in the CDR3. The trim removed 5 bases at V and 7 bases at J, leaving 5 bases unmatched. CDR3 coding DNA: TGTGCCAGCAGCAAAAACAGGGGTAATGAGCAGTTCTTC. As protein: CASSKNRGNEQFF.

This chain uses TRBV18 with TRBJ1-2, with D possibly matching TRBD1 (6 bases). The CDR3 consists of 14 residues. Between the trimmed V and J ends, which lost 2 bases and 6 bases, there was a span of 13 bases. Germline V CDR1 and CDR2: KGHSH, LQKENI. This CDR3 reads CASSPRAGEHGYTF. DNA for the CDR3: TGTGCCAGCTCACCAAGGGCAGGGGAGCATGGCTACACCTTC.

V and J are TRBV11-2 and TRBJ1-2; D gene uncertain. The CDR3 spans 14 residues. Germline V gene data show CDR1 as SGHAT and CDR2 as FQNNGV. V was clipped by 4 bases and J by 8 bases, with 17 bases between them. CDR3 sequence: CASSSPTSIGGYTF. Here the CDR3 DNA reads TGTGCCAGCAGCTCCCCGACCTCGATCGGGGGCTACACCTTC.

The genes are TRBV3-1 (or the pseudogene TRBV3-2) and TRBJ1-2; tentative D call: TRBD1 (6 bases). From germline, CDR1 is LGHDT and CDR2 YNNKEL (reference sequence). V shed 4 bases and J shed 4 bases, with 16 bases lying between them. The CDR3 runs to 15 residues. CDR3: CASSRKRDRPYGYTF. The CDR3 DNA is TGTGCCAGCAGCCGCAAACGCGACAGGCCCTATGGCTACACCTTC.

This clone was observed a handful of times. This chain uses TRBV9 with TRBJ2-3; 11 bases match TRBD2. Germline V gene lookup returns CDR1 SGDLS and CDR2 YYNGEE. The trim removed 2 bases at V and 7 bases at J, leaving 6 bases unmatched. The CDR3 is 15 amino acids. Here the CDR3 reads CASSVLAGGMNTQYF. The DNA for the CDR3 is TGTGCCAGCAGCGTTCTAGCGGGGGGTATGAATACGCAGTATTTT.

The V gene is TRBV2, the J gene TRBJ1-1; D not resolved. CDR1 and CDR2 from the germline V gene are SNHLY and FYNNEI. Trimming cost V 7 bases and J 1 base, with 10 bases left between them. This CDR3 spans 13 amino acids. The CDR3, as DNA: TGTGCCAGCAATGGGCAGAGGAACACTGAAGCTTTCTTT. Translating gives CASNGQRNTEAFF.

This chain connects TRBV29-1 to TRBJ1-4; TRBD1 aligns across 8 bases. J gave up 5 bases and V 5 bases, and 4 bases lay outside the gene matches. The germline gives CDR1 SQVTM, CDR2 ANQGSEA. This CDR3 spans 13 amino acids. CDR3 nucleotide sequence: TGCAGCGTTTCGCGACAGGGGAATGAAAAACTGTTTTTT. Translation gives CSVSRQGNEKLFF.